The 27 T cell receptor beta chains in this list originate from one sample, sequenced in a study of technical replicates of blood from a few donors. Only in-frame clones appear in the TCRdb table, and some are missing; sequencing was by immunoSEQ multiplex PCR. The sample includes 60,000 to 90,000 clones, around 97% of them seen just once. Sequenced: T cells isolated from PBMCs. Receptors originate from a human donor in good health.

This chain connects TRBV5-1 to TRBJ2-5, with a weak D call TRBD1 (6 bases). V was pared by 0 bases and J by 1 base, with 7 bases between. This CDR3 comprises 14 residues. The germline V gene has CDR1 SGHRS and CDR2 YFSETQ. The chain's CDR3 is CASSLGTAQETQYF. CDR3 DNA sequence: TGCGCCAGCAGCTTGGGGACAGCCCAAGAGACCCAGTACTTC. The full variable domain, rest sourced from reference TRBV5-1 and TRBJ2-5, is KAGVTQTPRYLIKTRGQQVTLSCSPISGHRSVSWYQQTPGQGLQFLFEYFSETQRNKGNFPGRFSGRQFSNSRSEMNVSTLELGDSALYLCASSLGTAQETQYFGPGTRLLVL.

The chain joins TRBV7-8 to TRBJ1-5; D uncertain. The CDR3 totals 17 residues. Deletions cut 0 bases from V and 1 base from J, with 13 bases between. Germline CDR1 and CDR2: SGHVS and FQNEAQ. In DNA form, the CDR3 reads TGTGCCAGCAGCTTAGCGCTGGGAGGGATGAGCAATCAGCCCCAGCATTTT. It yields the protein CASSLALGGMSNQPQHF. Drawing the rest from reference TRBV7-8 and TRBJ1-5, the complete variable domain is GAGVSQSPRYKVAKRGQDVALRCDPISGHVSLFWYQQALGQGPEFLTYFQNEAQLDKSGLPSDRFFAERPEGSVSTLKIQRTQQEDSAVYLCASSLALGGMSNQPQHFGDGTRLSIL.

This clone has just one count. The V call is TRBV28, the J call TRBJ2-7; the D gene is possibly TRBD2 (6 bases). The germline V gene encodes CDR1 MDHEN and CDR2 SYDVKM. This CDR3 comprises 14 residues. V was pared by 3 bases and J by 4 bases, with 13 bases between. CDR3 DNA sequence: TGTGCCAGCAGTTTTTATTTTGGGGGGTACGAGCAGTACTTC. This codes for CASSFYFGGYEQYF. The complete variable domain, with remaining parts taken from reference TRBV28 and TRBJ2-7, reads DVKVTQSSRYLVKRTGEKVFLECVQDMDHENMFWYRQDPGLGLRLIYFSYDVKMKEKGDIPEGYSVSREKKERFSLILESASTNQTSMYLCASSFYFGGYEQYFGPGTRLTVT.

V and J are TRBV5-6 and TRBJ1-1; D remains ambiguous. The V end lost 2 bases, the J end lost 5 bases, and 7 bases lay between the germline ends. This CDR3 contains 12 residues. Germline CDR1 SGHDT, CDR2 YYEEEE. This CDR3 reads CASSLRVTEAFF. The DNA for the CDR3 is TGTGCCAGCAGCTTACGGGTTACTGAAGCTTTCTTT.

V usage is TRBV5-1 and J usage is TRBJ2-2; D is possibly TRBD1 (5 bases). Looked up from germline, CDR1 is SGHRS and CDR2 is YFSETQ. V dropped 0 bases and J dropped 7 bases, with 13 bases sitting between them. This CDR3 is built from 15 residues. This CDR3 reads CASSLDGRVVGELFF. The DNA for the CDR3 is TGCGCCAGCAGCTTGGACGGCAGGGTGGTCGGGGAGCTGTTTTTT.

The chain couples TRBV29-1 to TRBJ2-1, with a weak D call TRBD2 (6 bases). CDR1 is SQVTM, CDR2 ANQGSEA, per germline. The CDR3 runs to 14 residues. V gave up 4 bases and J gave up 4 bases, with 14 bases separating them. This chain's CDR3 is CSVGRVSDYNEQFF. In DNA, the CDR3 is TGCAGCGTTGGGAGGGTTTCGGATTACAATGAGCAGTTCTTC.

The chain recombines TRBV6-6 with TRBJ1-5; D ambiguous. The V gene lost 7 bases and the J gene lost 2 bases, with 6 bases spanning the gap. Germline V CDR1 and CDR2: MNHNY, SVGAGI (reference sequence). The CDR3 sequence is 12 residues long. The CDR3 bases are TGTGCCAGCACTGTCGGCAATCAGCCCCAGCATTTT. Translation gives CASTVGNQPQHF.

The J gene is TRBJ2-5, the V gene TRBV5-1, with TRBD2 matching over 8 bases. The CDR3 sequence is 15 residues long. Per germline, CDR1 SGHRS and CDR2 YFSETQ. V shed 2 bases, J shed 3 bases, and the junction held 6 bases outside the gene matches. Here the CDR3 reads CASSFSGTREETQYF. CDR3 in DNA: TGCGCCAGCAGCTTCTCCGGGACTAGGGAAGAGACCCAGTACTTC.

This chain links TRBV29-1 with TRBJ1-2; D possibly corresponds to TRBD1 (6 bases). Trimming removed 7 bases at V and 1 base at J, with 10 bases between. The CDR3 consists of 12 residues. Germline values: CDR1 SQVTM, CDR2 ANQGSEA. This chain's CDR3 is CSAGVLNYGYTF. For the CDR3, the DNA is TGCAGCGCAGGGGTTCTTAACTATGGCTACACCTTC.

The genes are TRBV4-2 and TRBJ2-2; tentative D call: TRBD2 (6 bases). The germline V gene encodes CDR1 LGHNA and CDR2 YNFKEQ. V lost 7 bases, J lost 6 bases, and 15 bases lay in between. There are 14 residues in the CDR3. CDR3 residues: CASTRGGNSGELFF. The CDR3 DNA follows: TGTGCCAGCACCCGTGGCGGGAATTCCGGGGAGCTGTTTTTT.

The chain links TRBV5-1 to TRBJ1-1; 12 positions match TRBD1. CDR1 and CDR2 from the germline V gene are SGHRS and YFSETQ. The CDR3 length is 16 residues. The V and J ends lost 1 base and 1 base, in that order; junction bases with no gene match: 2. CDR3 in DNA: TGCGCCAGCAGCTTGTGGGGACAGGGGGCGAACACTGAAGCTTTCTTT. Translation: CASSLWGQGANTEAFF.

This clone was seen just once. V gene TRBV5-6 combines with J gene TRBJ2-2; 8 bases are shared with TRBD2. Germline V gene sequence: CDR1 SGHDT, CDR2 YYEEEE. Unmatched junction bases numbered 10, after V lost 4 bases and J lost 5 bases. This CDR3 spans 16 amino acids. CDR3 in DNA: TGTGCCAGCAGCACTTCTAGCGGGCAGATTACCGGGGAGCTGTTTTTT. It translates to CASSTSSGQITGELFF.

The chain uses TRBV4-2 and TRBJ2-7; 13 positions agree with TRBD2. The V segment lost 4 bases and the J segment 9 bases; nucleotides outside the gene matches: 12. Germline CDR1 and CDR2: LGHNA and YNFKEQ. The CDR3 is made up of 16 amino acids. CDR3 bases: TGTGCCAGCAGCCGCGGACTAGCGGGAGAAAAAATCGGGCAGTACTTC. This codes for CASSRGLAGEKIGQYF.

The CDR3 here is CASTLDSNTEAFF. CDR3 sequence (DNA): TGTGCCAGCACCCTAGACAGCAACACTGAAGCTTTCTTT. V and J are TRBV5-4 and TRBJ1-1; D possibly corresponds to TRBD1 (5 bases). The CDR3 length is 13 residues. Germline CDR1 SGHNT, CDR2 YYREEE (reference sequence). Trimming took 6 bases from V and 2 from J, leaving 11 bases between them. The full variable domain, with the rest looked up from reference TRBV5-4 and TRBJ1-1, is ETGVTQSPTHLIKTRGQQVTLRCSSQSGHNTVSWYQQALGQGPQFIFQYYREEENGRGNFPPRFSGLQFPNYSSELNVNALELDDSALYLCASTLDSNTEAFFGQGTRLTVV.

This chain connects TRBV6-6 to TRBJ1-5; unclear D gene. CDR3 length equals 15 residues. V was pared by 11 bases and J by 2 bases, with 19 bases between. CDR1 and CDR2 (germline): MNHNY, SVGAGI (reference sequence). This CDR3 reads CASVEGRGGNQPQHF. For the CDR3, the DNA is TGTGCCTCTGTGGAAGGGCGGGGAGGCAATCAGCCCCAGCATTTT.

This rearrangement joins TRBV15 to TRBJ2-3, with 8 bases matching TRBD1. Trimming cost V 5 bases and J 6 bases; bases outside gene matches: 4. Germline CDR1 LNHNV, CDR2 YYDKDF (reference sequence). The length of the CDR3 is 13 residues. The DNA of the CDR3 is TGTGCCACCAGCCGACAGGGGTCGGATACGCAGTATTTT. Translation: CATSRQGSDTQYF. The whole variable domain, filled in from reference TRBV15 and TRBJ2-3, reads DAMVIQNPRYQVTQFGKPVTLSCSQTLNHNVMYWYQQKSSQAPKLLFHYYDKDFNNEADTPDNFQSRRPNTSFCFLDIRSPGLGDTAMYLCATSRQGSDTQYFGPGTRLTVL.

V usage is TRBV11-2 and J usage is TRBJ2-7; possible D gene TRBD1, 6 bases. This CDR3 spans 13 amino acids. Trimming took off 5 bases at V and 1 base at J, with 9 bases between the two ends. The V gene's germline CDR1 is SGHAT and CDR2 FQNNGV. The CDR3 is CASSLGQSYEQYF. DNA of the CDR3: TGTGCCAGCAGCCTCGGACAGTCCTACGAGCAGTACTTC. Full variable domain (rest looked up from reference TRBV11-2 and TRBJ2-7): EAGVAQSPRYKIIEKRQSVAFWCNPISGHATLYWYQQILGQGPKLLIQFQNNGVVDDSQLPKDRFSAERLKGVDSTLKIQPAKLEDSAVYLCASSLGQSYEQYFGPGTRLTVT.

V usage is TRBV19 and J usage is TRBJ2-2; a weak D match, TRBD2 (6 bases). CDR1 and CDR2 from the germline V gene are LNHDA and SQIVND (reference sequence). The CDR3 consists of 14 residues. V was pared by 10 bases and J by 3 bases, with 15 bases between. CDR3 in amino acids: CATSRRGDTGELFF. CDR3 bases: TGTGCCACCTCGCGGAGGGGTGACACCGGGGAGCTGTTTTTT.

The gene calls are TRBV19 and TRBJ1-5; D unresolved. Trimming pared 6 bases from V and 7 bases from J, leaving 13 bases between. Germline CDR1 and CDR2: LNHDA and SQIVND (reference sequence). The CDR3 has 13 residues. The CDR3 here is CASSRTTGQPQHF. The CDR3, as DNA: TGTGCCAGTAGCCGGACGACGGGGCAGCCCCAGCATTTT.

This clone appeared a few times. The chain combines TRBV6-5 with TRBJ1-1, with no clear D. CDR3 size: 13 residues. Trimming removed 11 bases at V and 4 bases at J, with 17 bases between. Looked up from germline, CDR1 is MNHEY and CDR2 is SVGAGI. CDR3 amino acids: CAARGQQFTEAFF. The DNA of the CDR3 is TGTGCCGCGAGAGGTCAGCAATTCACTGAAGCTTTCTTT.

The gene calls are TRBV6-1 and TRBJ2-1, with TRBD2 matching 12 bases. With 6 bases clipped from V and 6 bases from J, the junction kept 3 bases outside the gene matches. The CDR3 is made up of 14 amino acids. Germline values: CDR1 MNHNS, CDR2 SASEGT. CDR3 DNA: TGTGCCAGCAGCCGACTAGCGGGGGTCAATGAGCAGTTCTTC. Translating gives CASSRLAGVNEQFF.

This sequence joins TRBV9 and TRBJ1-1; D uncertain. Germline-derived CDR1 and CDR2 are SGDLS and YYNGEE. The ends were cut back, 3 bases at V and 1 base at J, with 10 bases in the middle. This CDR3 has 14 residues. CDR3 in DNA: TGTGCCAGCAGCGCCCGGGTAGCGAACACTGAAGCTTTCTTT. Translated: CASSARVANTEAFF.

This sequence joins TRBV9 and TRBJ1-2, with 10 bases aligning to TRBD1. The V gene's germline CDR1 is SGDLS and CDR2 YYNGEE. The J segment lost 3 bases and the V segment lost 4 bases, leaving 6 bases of the junction unmatched. The CDR3 covers 15 residues. CDR3 sequence reads: CASSPGTGAYYGYTF. The CDR3 DNA sequence: TGTGCCAGCAGCCCCGGGACAGGGGCCTACTATGGCTACACCTTC.

J is TRBJ1-1 and V is TRBV6-6, with D hard to call. The CDR3 is 16 residues long. In germline, CDR1 is MNHNY, CDR2 SVGAGI (reference sequence). V lost 0 bases and J lost 0, with 11 bases in between. Here the CDR3 reads CASSYSSSRLNTEAFF. CDR3 DNA sequence: TGTGCCAGCAGTTACTCTTCATCCAGGTTGAACACTGAAGCTTTCTTT.

V and J are TRBV13 and TRBJ2-1; 13 bases are shared with TRBD2. The trim removed 3 bases at V and 8 bases at J, leaving 16 bases unmatched. The CDR3 covers 19 residues. Germline CDR1 is PRHDT and CDR2 is FYEKMQ (reference sequence). CDR3 nucleotides: TGTGCCAGCAGCTTCCCGGGACTAGCGGGATCGGTCCCCTTGTATGAGCAGTTCTTC. The encoded protein is CASSFPGLAGSVPLYEQFF. Filled out from reference TRBV13 and TRBJ2-1, the complete variable domain reads AAGVIQSPRHLIKEKRETATLKCYPIPRHDTVYWYQQGPGQDPQFLISFYEKMQSDKGSIPDRFSAQQFSDYHSELNMSSLELGDSALYFCASSFPGLAGSVPLYEQFFGPGTRLTVL.

The CDR3 DNA sequence: TGTGCCAGCAGCCAAGCCCCTAGCGGGAAGTCCACAGATACGCAGTATTTT. Its protein is CASSQAPSGKSTDTQYF. The chain employs TRBV4-2 and TRBJ2-3; 9 bases fit TRBD2. This CDR3 region has 17 residues. The ends lost 1 base at V and 2 bases at J; junction bases unmatched: 7. The germline V gene has CDR1 LGHNA and CDR2 YNFKEQ.

In this sample, this clone turned up once. The chain recombines TRBV28 with TRBJ2-7, with 7 nucleotides matching TRBD1. V dropped 3 bases and J dropped 0; count of bases not matched to a gene: 11. This CDR3 contains 17 residues. Germline CDR1 and CDR2: MDHEN and SYDVKM. The DNA of the CDR3 is TGTGCCAGCAGTTTCGGGATAAGGGACAGAAGCTCCTACGAGCAGTACTTC. This translates into CASSFGIRDRSSYEQYF.